The sequence of this T cell receptor beta chain was determined in a study of early T cells in non-severe SARS-CoV-2 infection. About the study: Bulk RNA taken from unsorted whole blood was sequenced, leaving chains unpaired.

Study conclusions and caveats: Comparison of clonotypes with VDJdb favored anti-spike CD8 responses while missing private and CD4 specificities.

Worth noting for this clonotype: The antigen is not known.

Between the trimmed V and J ends, which lost 3 bases and 5 bases, there was a span of 10 bases. Per germline, CDR1 DFQATT and CDR2 SNEGSKA (reference sequence). The CDR3 extends over 12 amino acids. Researchers attached unique molecular identifiers to individual cDNA molecules. MiXCR, run by TCRdb on the 5' RACE reads, gives a single entry per CDR3 protein. The sample records roughly 46,000 distinct CDR3 sequences, roughly 7.1% being singletons. This TCR derives from an adult who was a healthcare worker with PCR-confirmed SARS-CoV-2 infection or an uninfected control (not recorded which). Source material: whole blood. The chain employs TRBV20-1 and TRBJ2-5; TRBD2 is a possible D gene (5 bases). CDR3 nucleotides: TGCAGTGCTAGGGCATCGGGGGAGACCCAGTACTTC. Its translation: CSARASGETQYF.